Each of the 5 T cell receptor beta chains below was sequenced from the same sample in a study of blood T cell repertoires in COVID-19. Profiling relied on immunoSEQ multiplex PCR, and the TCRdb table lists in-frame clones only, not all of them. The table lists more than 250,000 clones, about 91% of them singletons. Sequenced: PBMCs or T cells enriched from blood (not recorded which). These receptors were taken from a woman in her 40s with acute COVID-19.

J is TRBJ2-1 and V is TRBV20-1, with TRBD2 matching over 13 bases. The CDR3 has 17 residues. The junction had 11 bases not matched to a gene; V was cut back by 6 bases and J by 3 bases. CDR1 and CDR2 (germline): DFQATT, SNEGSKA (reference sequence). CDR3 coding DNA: TGCAGTGCCAGTGGAGGGACTAGCGGGACCCTCTACAATGAGCAGTTCTTC. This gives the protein CSASGGTSGTLYNEQFF.

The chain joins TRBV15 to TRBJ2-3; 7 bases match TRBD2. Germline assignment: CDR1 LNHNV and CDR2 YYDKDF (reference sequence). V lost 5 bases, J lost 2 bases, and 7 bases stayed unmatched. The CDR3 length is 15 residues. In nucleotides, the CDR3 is TGTGCCACCAGCGGTAGTGGGAGGGCCACAGATACGCAGTATTTT. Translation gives CATSGSGRATDTQYF.

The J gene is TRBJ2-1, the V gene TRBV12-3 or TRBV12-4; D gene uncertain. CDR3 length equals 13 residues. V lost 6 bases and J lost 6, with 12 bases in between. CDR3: CASRPGSANEQFF. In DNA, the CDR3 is TGTGCCAGCAGGCCCGGGTCAGCCAATGAGCAGTTCTTC.

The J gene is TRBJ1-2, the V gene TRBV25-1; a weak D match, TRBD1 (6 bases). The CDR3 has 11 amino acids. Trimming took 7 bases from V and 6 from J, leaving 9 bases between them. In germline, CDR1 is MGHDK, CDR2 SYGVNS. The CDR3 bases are TGTGCCAGCACCTACAGGGATGGCTACACCTTC. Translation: CASTYRDGYTF.

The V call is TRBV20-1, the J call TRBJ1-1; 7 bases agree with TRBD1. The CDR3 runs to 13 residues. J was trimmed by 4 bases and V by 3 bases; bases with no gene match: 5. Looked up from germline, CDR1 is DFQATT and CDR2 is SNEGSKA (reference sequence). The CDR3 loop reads CSASLGGSTEAFF. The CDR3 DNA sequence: TGCAGTGCTAGTCTAGGGGGCTCCACTGAAGCTTTCTTT.